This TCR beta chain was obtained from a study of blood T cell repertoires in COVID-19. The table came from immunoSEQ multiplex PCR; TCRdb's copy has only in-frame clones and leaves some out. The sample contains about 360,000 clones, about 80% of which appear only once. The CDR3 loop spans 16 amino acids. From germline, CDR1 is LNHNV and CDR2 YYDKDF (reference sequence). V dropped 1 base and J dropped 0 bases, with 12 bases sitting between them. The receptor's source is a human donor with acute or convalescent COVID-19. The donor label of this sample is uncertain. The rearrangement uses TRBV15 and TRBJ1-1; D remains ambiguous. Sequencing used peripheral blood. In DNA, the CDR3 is TGTGCCACCAGCAGAGCTCCGAGCACCCTGAACACTGAAGCTTTCTTT. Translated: CATSRAPSTLNTEAFF.